The source of this T cell receptor (beta chain) is a study of regulatory T cells in long-lasting Graves disease. On the study more broadly: Those with persistent Graves' disease had received antithyroid drugs for over 5 years with positive TSH receptor antibodies.

Construction of the TCR beta libraries employed iRepertoire HTBI primers in conjunction with Arm-PCR of CDR3 regions. Study processing details: Taken together, the samples had fewer than 65 TRBV and approximately 13 TRBJ segments identified. TCRdb ran MiXCR on the multiplex PCR reads and lists one entry per CDR3 protein. None of the V and J calls come from the authors' own analysis; TCRdb made them. Here the sample spans hundreds of thousands of distinct CDR3 sequences, about 21% being singletons. Overall study findings and caveats: Public clonotype sharing was higher in persistent than newly diagnosed patients. There was favoring of TRBV28, TRBJ1-2 and TRBJ2-5 in persistent disease.

Time point meaning: persistent/refractory GD, antithyroid drugs over 5 years with positive TRAb. The TCR library was made from RNA extracted from PBMCs. Turning to this clonotype: The antigen is not known.

The CDR3 sequence is 15 residues long. Trimming removed 3 bases at V and 6 bases at J, with 19 bases between. Germline CDR1 reads DFQATT; CDR2 reads SNEGSKA (reference sequence). The origin of this receptor is a female donor with Graves disease. The genes are TRBV20-1 and TRBJ2-3; D possibly corresponds to TRBD2 (6 bases). The sample in question was peripheral blood mononuclear cells (PBMCs), obtained when the disease was refractory, from a patient treated with antithyroid drugs. The CDR3 nucleotides read TGCAGTGCTAGCCCCCCCCTAGCGCGAGGCGATACGCAGTATTTT. Translating gives CSASPPLARGDTQYF.